This T cell receptor beta chain was documented in a study of blood T cell repertoires in COVID-19. Cohort allocation depended upon clinical history that participants reported. A case of COVID-19 had been met by exposed participants within 2 weeks before study entry. Authors' data handling: Scientists estimated how many nucleated cells there were by amplifying reference gene primers. Some clones are missing from TCRdb's copy, which holds only in-frame ones; the method was immunoSEQ multiplex PCR. The V and J calls and clone size come from that table; D and trimming were worked out from the DNA. The profile shows about 430,000 clones, more than 70% of them singletons. This clone was detected only once. The sample consisted of PBMCs or T cells enriched from blood (not recorded which). This TCR was sampled from a young woman who had been exposed to COVID-19.

CDR3 sequence: CASSQSGRAGDEQFF. Written as DNA, the CDR3 is TGTGCCAGCAGCCAGAGCGGGAGGGCCGGTGATGAGCAGTTCTTC. The chain combines TRBV13 with TRBJ2-1; 10 bases line up with TRBD2. Germline V CDR1 and CDR2: PRHDT, FYEKMQ (reference sequence). CDR3 length: 15 residues. Trimming took 5 bases from V and 8 from J; bases not matched to a gene: 9.